Below are 30 T cell receptor beta chains sequenced from a single sample in a study of blood T cell repertoires in COVID-19. Using immunoSEQ multiplex PCR, the repertoire was profiled, and TCRdb retains in-frame clones only, with some absent. The repertoire holds over 350,000 clones, with roughly 85% as singletons. Sequencing was done on a sample of peripheral blood. Source of these receptors: a woman aged 25 to 45 with active or convalescent COVID-19.

The chain is built from TRBV4-1 and TRBJ1-5; no clear D gene. The CDR3 is 18 amino acids. V lost 1 base, J lost 1 base, and 17 bases lay in between. Germline V lookup: CDR1 MGHRA, CDR2 YSYEKL. The CDR3, as DNA: TGCGCCAGCAGCCAAGGCAGCGGCTTCGCAACGAGCAATCAGCCCCAGCATTTT. It encodes CASSQGSGFATSNQPQHF.

The genes are TRBV4-1 and TRBJ2-2; 8 nucleotides match TRBD2. Unmatched junction bases numbered 7, after V lost 4 bases and J lost 3 bases. Per the germline V gene, CDR1 is MGHRA and CDR2 is YSYEKL. CDR3 length: 16 amino acids. The CDR3 here is CASSRSGGFDTGELFF. Here the CDR3 DNA reads TGCGCCAGCAGCCGATCGGGGGGGTTCGACACCGGGGAGCTGTTTTTT.

V gene TRBV5-1 combines with J gene TRBJ1-1; 8 nucleotides align to TRBD1. After removal of 1 base from V and 5 bases from J, the junction contained 7 bases not matched to a gene. Germline-derived CDR1 and CDR2 are SGHRS and YFSETQ. The CDR3 loop spans 15 amino acids. Here the CDR3 DNA reads TGCGCCAGCAGCTTGACAGGGGGGGAGAGGACTGAAGCTTTCTTT. This codes for CASSLTGGERTEAFF.

Remarks on this clone: Other nucleotide sequences from this sample produce the same CDR3. The chain employs TRBV19 and TRBJ2-1; 14 bases line up with TRBD2. V was pared by 1 base and J by 4 bases, with 0 bases of the junction left unmatched. CDR3 length: 16 residues. Germline CDR1 LNHDA, CDR2 SQIVND (reference sequence). The CDR3 is CASSIGLAGGYNEQFF. DNA of the CDR3: TGTGCCAGTAGTATAGGACTAGCGGGAGGGTACAATGAGCAGTTCTTC. The variable domain in full, completed from reference TRBV19 and TRBJ2-1, reads DGGITQSPKYLFRKEGQNVTLSCEQNLNHDAMYWYRQDPGQGLRLIYYSQIVNDFQKGDIAEGYSVSREKKESFPLTVTSAQKNPTAFYLCASSIGLAGGYNEQFFGPGTRLTVL.

The J gene is TRBJ2-5, the V gene TRBV5-4; the match to TRBD2 covers 7 bases. This CDR3 is built from 15 residues. Looked up from germline, CDR1 is SGHNT and CDR2 is YYREEE (reference sequence). The junction had 6 bases not matched to a gene; V was cut back by 4 bases and J by 0 bases. The CDR3 DNA reads TGTGCCAGCAGCAACTTAGCGGGTCACCAAGAGACCCAGTACTTC. Its translation: CASSNLAGHQETQYF. The full variable domain, rest sourced from reference TRBV5-4 and TRBJ2-5, is ETGVTQSPTHLIKTRGQQVTLRCSSQSGHNTVSWYQQALGQGPQFIFQYYREEENGRGNFPPRFSGLQFPNYSSELNVNALELDDSALYLCASSNLAGHQETQYFGPGTRLLVL.

The gene calls are TRBV7-9 and TRBJ1-1, with no clear D. The germline gives CDR1 SEHNR, CDR2 FQNEAQ (reference sequence). The CDR3 is made up of 13 amino acids. V lost 9 bases to trimming and J lost 0 bases, with 11 bases between them. CDR3 nucleotides: TGTGCCAGTACAGCTGACCTGAACACTGAAGCTTTCTTT. Protein product: CASTADLNTEAFF.

J is TRBJ2-7 and V is TRBV6-1; D gene uncertain. Between the trimmed V and J ends, which lost 2 bases and 3 bases, there was a span of 8 bases. Germline V CDR1 and CDR2: MNHNS, SASEGT. This CDR3 comprises 13 residues. CDR3 coding DNA: TGTGCCAGCAGTGAATTGCCTAACTACGAGCAGTACTTC. As protein: CASSELPNYEQYF.

This clone appeared many times. The CDR3 DNA is TGCGCCACCATATCGGGACTCAAGAACACCGGGGAGCTGTTTTTT. This sequence encodes CATISGLKNTGELFF. The gene calls are TRBV10-2 and TRBJ2-2; D is perhaps TRBD2 (6 bases). Germline CDR1 is WSHSY and CDR2 is SAAADI. V lost 10 bases to trimming and J lost 1 base, with 16 bases between them. This CDR3 region has 15 residues.

The chain is built from TRBV7-2 and TRBJ2-1; 8 positions agree with TRBD2. V lost 2 bases to trimming and J lost 3 bases; unmatched junction nucleotides: 0. The CDR3 consists of 14 residues. Germline CDR1 reads SGHTA; CDR2 reads FQGNSA. The chain's CDR3 is CASSLLAGYNEQFF. In nucleotides, the CDR3 is TGTGCCAGCAGCTTACTAGCGGGCTACAATGAGCAGTTCTTC. The full variable domain, rest sourced from reference TRBV7-2 and TRBJ2-1, is GAGVSQSPSNKVTEKGKDVELRCDPISGHTALYWYRQSLGQGLEFLIYFQGNSAPDKSGLPSDRFSAERTGGSVSTLTIQRTQQEDSAVYLCASSLLAGYNEQFFGPGTRLTVL.

This clone was seen more than once but under ten times. This may be a read error, as it is one base from a much larger clone. V usage is TRBV6-4 and J usage is TRBJ2-2; TRBD2 aligns across 7 bases. The CDR3 extends over 14 amino acids. Germline CDR1 MRHNA, CDR2 SNTAGT. The V and J ends lost 2 bases and 3 bases, in that order; junction bases with no gene match: 0. For the CDR3, the DNA is TGTGCCAGCAGTGACGGGAGGGACACCGGGGAGCTGTTTTTT. Its protein is CASSDGRDTGELFF.

V is TRBV5-1 and J is TRBJ1-3, with 7 bases fitting TRBD1. Germline CDR1 and CDR2: SGHRS and YFSETQ. This CDR3 spans 19 amino acids. V dropped 0 bases and J dropped 0; count of bases not matched to a gene: 12. The CDR3 reads CASSLEMQTGIISGNTIYF. The DNA of the CDR3 is TGCGCCAGCAGCTTGGAGATGCAGACAGGGATTATCTCTGGAAACACCATATATTTT.

The V gene is TRBV19, the J gene TRBJ1-6; D may be TRBD1 (6 bases). The V end lost 7 bases, the J end lost 7 bases, and 17 bases lay between the germline ends. The CDR3 spans 15 residues. Germline values: CDR1 LNHDA, CDR2 SQIVND (reference sequence). CDR3: CASTPLGAQNSPLHF. In DNA, the CDR3 is TGTGCCAGTACCCCCTTGGGGGCCCAGAATTCACCCCTCCACTTT.

The CDR3 spells CASSYDSTGGQDGYTF. CDR3 bases: TGTGCCAGCAGTTACGATTCGACAGGGGGCCAAGACGGCTACACCTTC. The J gene is TRBJ1-2, the V gene TRBV6-5, with 10 bases aligning to TRBD1. The ends lost 2 bases at V and 8 bases at J; junction bases unmatched: 11. This CDR3 contains 16 residues. Germline V gene data show CDR1 as MNHEY and CDR2 as SVGAGI.

The chain has TRBV6-5 and TRBJ1-5; tentative D call: TRBD1 (6 bases). The CDR3 runs 15 residues. V was cut by 6 bases and J by 3 bases, with 15 bases left in between. The germline CDR1 and CDR2 sequences are MNHEY and SVGAGI. CDR3: CASRGPGAVNQPQHF. CDR3 sequence (DNA): TGTGCCAGCAGAGGGCCAGGGGCGGTCAATCAGCCCCAGCATTTT.

This chain links TRBV4-1 with TRBJ1-2; 11 bases agree with TRBD1. Trimming at V came to 4 bases and at J to 5 bases, leaving 9 bases not matched to a gene. This CDR3 spans 16 amino acids. The germline CDR1 and CDR2 sequences are MGHRA and YSYEKL. The CDR3 here is CASSPEGQGDLYGYTF. In nucleotides, the CDR3 is TGCGCCAGCAGCCCCGAGGGACAGGGGGATTTGTATGGCTACACCTTC.

Here the CDR3 reads CASSLGQGVSVYGYTF. The CDR3 DNA is TGTGCCAGCAGCTTGGGACAGGGGGTGTCTGTCTATGGCTACACCTTC. V is TRBV5-5 and J is TRBJ1-2, with 9 nucleotides matching TRBD1. Per the germline V gene, CDR1 is SGHKS and CDR2 is YYEKEE (reference sequence). The V segment lost 0 bases and the J segment 4 bases; nucleotides outside the gene matches: 7. There are 16 residues in the CDR3. Based on the CDR3 plus reference TRBV5-5 and TRBJ1-2, the full variable domain is DAGVTQSPTHLIKTRGQQVTLRCSPISGHKSVSWYQQVLGQGPQFIFQYYEKEERGRGNFPDRFSARQFPNYSSELNVNALLLGDSALYLCASSLGQGVSVYGYTFGSGTRLTVV.

This clone was observed a single time. The V call is TRBV19, the J call TRBJ1-4, with 7 bases fitting TRBD1. Germline values: CDR1 LNHDA, CDR2 SQIVND (reference sequence). There are 14 residues in the CDR3. This chain's CDR3 is CATTGTDFNEKLFF. Here the CDR3 DNA reads TGTGCAACGACCGGGACAGACTTTAATGAAAAACTGTTTTTT.

Details on this clone: Mismatch with germline at one junction end may stem from a read error. V usage is TRBV6-1 and J usage is TRBJ1-5; D is ambiguous. The V gene's germline CDR1 is MNHNS and CDR2 SASEGT. There are 14 residues in the CDR3. This CDR3 is CASSKAQVNQPQHF. For the CDR3, the DNA is TGTGCCAGCAGTAAAGCCCAGGTAAATCAGCCCCAGCATTTT.

This clone turned up a few times. The chain joins TRBV29-1 to TRBJ1-1; D not resolved. CDR1 and CDR2 from the germline V gene are SQVTM and ANQGSEA. The CDR3 runs to 12 residues. V lost 0 bases, J lost 8 bases, and 10 bases lay in between. The CDR3 reads CSVEDIGPEAFF. CDR3 in DNA: TGCAGCGTTGAAGATATTGGGCCAGAAGCTTTCTTT.

J is TRBJ2-2 and V is TRBV10-3, with 7 bases aligning to TRBD2. The CDR3 sequence is 15 residues long. Per germline, CDR1 ENHRY and CDR2 SYGVKD. V was clipped by 5 bases and J by 4 bases; unmatched bases: 7. CDR3 in DNA: TGTGCCATCAGTCAGACGGGACTATCCACCGGGGAGCTGTTTTTT. Translation gives CAISQTGLSTGELFF.

This rearrangement joins TRBV3-1 (or the pseudogene TRBV3-2) to TRBJ1-3, with 8 bases identical to TRBD1. The germline V gene encodes CDR1 LGHDT and CDR2 YNNKEL (reference sequence). The CDR3 has 15 residues. The V segment lost 6 bases and the J segment 0 bases; nucleotides outside the gene matches: 4. Here the CDR3 reads CASSMTGVSGNTIYF. CDR3 coding DNA: TGTGCCAGCAGTATGACAGGGGTCTCTGGAAACACCATATATTTT.

J is TRBJ1-1 and V is TRBV19; TRBD1 matches 8 bases. The CDR3 has 13 amino acids. V lost 6 bases, J lost 1 base, and 1 base stayed unmatched. Germline V lookup: CDR1 LNHDA, CDR2 SQIVND (reference sequence). The CDR3 region is CASRGTGNTEAFF. Here the CDR3 DNA reads TGTGCCAGTAGGGGGACAGGGAACACTGAAGCTTTCTTT.

The chain has TRBV5-6 and TRBJ2-3, with 7 positions matching TRBD1. Germline V gene data show CDR1 as SGHDT and CDR2 as YYEEEE. V gave up 5 bases and J gave up 2 bases; unmatched junction bases: 5. There are 14 residues in the CDR3. CDR3 sequence (DNA): TGTGCCAGCAGTCAAGACAGGGTCACAGATACGCAGTATTTT. Its translation is CASSQDRVTDTQYF. Based on the CDR3 plus reference TRBV5-6 and TRBJ2-3, the full variable domain is DAGVTQSPTHLIKTRGQQVTLRCSPKSGHDTVSWYQQALGQGPQFIFQYYEEEERQRGNFPDRFSGHQFPNYSSELNVNALLLGDSALYLCASSQDRVTDTQYFGPGTRLTVL.

The V call is TRBV6-5, the J call TRBJ2-1, with 11 nucleotides matching TRBD1. Germline lookup yields CDR1 MNHEY and CDR2 SVGAGI. This CDR3 is 14 amino acids long. Trimming cost V 10 bases and J 9 bases; bases outside gene matches: 11. The CDR3: CATRTGGHGLEQFF. CDR3 sequence (DNA): TGTGCCACGAGGACAGGGGGCCATGGCCTTGAGCAGTTCTTC.

This rearrangement joins TRBV7-9 to TRBJ2-2; D is ambiguous. The germline CDR1 and CDR2 sequences are SEHNR and FQNEAQ (reference sequence). CDR3 length: 15 amino acids. The V end was cut by 1 base, the J end by 1 base, with 7 bases between. The CDR3 bases are TGTGCCAGCAGCTTAGGCCCAGGGAACACCGGGGAGCTGTTTTTT. Its protein is CASSLGPGNTGELFF.

This clone has a single count. The chain links TRBV20-1 to TRBJ2-5; 12 bases align to TRBD2. CDR3 length: 15 residues. V shed 3 bases and J 5 bases; nucleotides not matched to a gene: 7. CDR1 and CDR2 from the germline V gene are DFQATT and SNEGSKA (reference sequence). CDR3 protein: CSASLAGGETETQYF. The CDR3 region has the DNA TGCAGTGCTAGTCTAGCGGGAGGGGAGACGGAGACCCAGTACTTC.

In nucleotides, the CDR3 is TGTGCCACCACTCAACTAGCGGGGGGCACAGATACGCAGTATTTT. This encodes CATTQLAGGTDTQYF. The J gene is TRBJ2-3, the V gene TRBV25-1, with TRBD2 matching 11 bases. There are 15 residues in the CDR3. From germline, CDR1 is MGHDK and CDR2 SYGVNS. V lost 10 bases to trimming and J lost 1 base; unmatched junction nucleotides: 7. The variable domain in full, completed from reference TRBV25-1 and TRBJ2-3, reads EADIYQTPRYLVIGTGKKITLECSQTMGHDKMYWYQQDPGMELHLIHYSYGVNSTEKGDLSSESTVSRIRTEHFPLTLESARPSHTSQYLCATTQLAGGTDTQYFGPGTRLTVL.

The table lists this clone with a few counts. The chain uses TRBV5-1 and TRBJ2-7; tentative D call: TRBD1 (5 bases). CDR3 length equals 15 residues. Trimming pared 2 bases from V and 0 bases from J, leaving 12 bases between. From germline, CDR1 is SGHRS and CDR2 YFSETQ. The CDR3 sequence is CASSLTGLSSYEQYF. The DNA for the CDR3 is TGCGCCAGCAGCTTAACAGGCCTTAGCTCCTACGAGCAGTACTTC. Variable domain in full (rest from reference TRBV5-1 and TRBJ2-7): KAGVTQTPRYLIKTRGQQVTLSCSPISGHRSVSWYQQTPGQGLQFLFEYFSETQRNKGNFPGRFSGRQFSNSRSEMNVSTLELGDSALYLCASSLTGLSSYEQYFGPGTRLTVT.

The V gene is TRBV4-1, the J gene TRBJ2-5; TRBD1 matches at 7 bases. CDR3 length equals 16 residues. CDR1 and CDR2 from the germline V gene are MGHRA and YSYEKL. V was clipped by 2 bases and J by 2 bases; unmatched bases: 8. The CDR3 protein is CASSQRWPTGQETQYF. The CDR3 nucleotides are TGCGCCAGCAGCCAAAGATGGCCGACAGGGCAAGAGACCCAGTACTTC.

This clone was seen more than once but under ten times. V and J are TRBV3-1 (or the pseudogene TRBV3-2) and TRBJ1-1; no clear D gene. The germline gives CDR1 LGHDT, CDR2 YNNKEL (reference sequence). Trimming shortened V by 4 bases and J by 1 base, and 13 bases separated the two germline ends. The CDR3 is made up of 15 amino acids. The CDR3, as DNA: TGTGCCAGCAGCCCACCCGGGTTGGCGAACACTGAAGCTTTCTTT. It yields the protein CASSPPGLANTEAFF.